One and the same sample provided the 7 T cell receptor beta chains below, sequenced in a study of shared clonotypes between healthy human individuals. Sequencing was performed with immunoSEQ multiplex PCR; in TCRdb, only in-frame clones are kept and a portion is missing. The sample holds almost 750,000 clones; approximately 77% are singletons and the top ten take more than 1.5%. The material sequenced was memory CD4+ T cells sorted from blood. The subset: CD45RA-negative fraction. Every receptor here comes from a woman aged 25 to 39 in good health.

The chain uses TRBV30 and TRBJ1-4, with D uncertain. V was cut by 1 base and J by 4 bases, with 7 bases left in between. Germline values: CDR1 GTSNPN, CDR2 SVGIG (reference sequence). The CDR3 loop spans 13 amino acids. The CDR3 spells CAWSAGFNEKLFF. Here the CDR3 DNA reads TGTGCCTGGAGTGCGGGGTTTAATGAAAAACTGTTTTTT.

A note on this clone: A far larger clone is one base from this, pointing to a likely read error. The chain combines TRBV7-2 with TRBJ2-7; a possible D gene is TRBD1 (5 bases). CDR1 is SGHTA, CDR2 FQGNSA, per germline. The V gene lost 6 bases and the J gene lost 5 bases, with 14 bases spanning the gap. This CDR3 has 13 amino acids. The CDR3 nucleotides read TGTGCCAGCAGTTTCACCAGGGCCCACGAGCAGTACTTC. This encodes CASSFTRAHEQYF.

The V call is TRBV7-9, the J call TRBJ2-2; the D is unclear. Trimming removed 3 bases at V and 1 base at J, with 6 bases between. Germline values: CDR1 SEHNR, CDR2 FQNEAQ (reference sequence). CDR3 size: 14 residues. The CDR3 here is CASSLSGNTGELFF. The CDR3 DNA is TGTGCCAGCAGCTTGTCCGGGAACACCGGGGAGCTGTTTTTT.

The chain carries TRBV29-1 and TRBJ2-3; no clear D gene. V was pared by 5 bases and J by 3 bases, with 12 bases between. From germline, CDR1 is SQVTM and CDR2 ANQGSEA. CDR3 length: 13 amino acids. CDR3 bases: TGCAGCGTTCACCCGAAAGTTACAGATACGCAGTATTTT. Translating gives CSVHPKVTDTQYF.

The chain carries TRBV4-1 and TRBJ1-5, with D perhaps matching TRBD1 (6 bases). The length of the CDR3 is 16 residues. With 2 bases removed from V and 5 bases from J, the gap between germline ends came to 16 bases. The germline V gene has CDR1 MGHRA and CDR2 YSYEKL. The CDR3 region is CASSQRFTAGDQPQHF. Written as DNA, the CDR3 is TGCGCCAGCAGCCAACGTTTTACTGCAGGGGATCAGCCCCAGCATTTT.

The chain is built from TRBV7-9 and TRBJ2-5; D uncertain. Germline loops: CDR1 SEHNR, CDR2 FQNEAQ (reference sequence). The CDR3 is 12 amino acids. Trimming took off 3 bases at V and 13 bases at J, with 15 bases between the two ends. In DNA, the CDR3 is TGTGCCAGCAGCTTGGAGAGAGCTAAGCCGTACTTC. Translated, it gives CASSLERAKPYF.

In this sample, this clone turned up once. The V and J genes are TRBV6-6 and TRBJ1-2; TRBD1 might be the D (5 bases). Germline V CDR1 and CDR2: MNHNY, SVGAGI (reference sequence). The CDR3 spans 16 residues. V dropped 0 bases and J dropped 8 bases, with 19 bases sitting between them. CDR3 residues: CASSYSIVAGGDGYTF. Here the CDR3 DNA reads TGTGCCAGCAGTTACTCGATTGTGGCAGGAGGGGACGGCTACACCTTC.